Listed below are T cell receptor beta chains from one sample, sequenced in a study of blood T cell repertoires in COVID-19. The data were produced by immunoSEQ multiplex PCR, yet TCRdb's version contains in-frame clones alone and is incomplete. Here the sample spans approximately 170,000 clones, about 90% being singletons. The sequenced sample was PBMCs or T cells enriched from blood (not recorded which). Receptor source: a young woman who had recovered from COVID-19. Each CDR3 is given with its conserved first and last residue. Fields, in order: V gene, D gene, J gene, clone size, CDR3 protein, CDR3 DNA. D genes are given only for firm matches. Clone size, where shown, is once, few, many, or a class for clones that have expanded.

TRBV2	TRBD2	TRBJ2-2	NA	CASSEREGPIGELFF	TGTGCCAGCAGTGAGCGGGAGGGCCCAATCGGGGAGCTGTTTTTT
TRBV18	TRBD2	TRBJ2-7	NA	CASSPSGRASEQYF	TGTGCCAGCTCACCTTCAGGGAGGGCCTCCGAGCAGTACTTC
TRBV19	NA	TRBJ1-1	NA	CASIRDTEAFF	TGTGCCAGTATCAGGGACACTGAAGCTTTCTTT
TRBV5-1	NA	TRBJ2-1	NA	CASRVLDSYRSYNEQFF	TGCGCCAGCAGAGTCCTAGACAGTTATCGGTCCTACAATGAGCAGTTCTTC
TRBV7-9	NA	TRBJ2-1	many	CASSGRNRETLYNEQFF	TGTGCCAGCAGCGGAAGGAACAGGGAAACTCTTTACAATGAGCAGTTCTTC
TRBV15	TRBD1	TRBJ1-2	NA	CATSSDRGPSYGYTF	TGTGCCACCAGCAGCGACAGGGGGCCCAGCTATGGCTACACCTTC
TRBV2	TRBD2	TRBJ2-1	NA	CASTARLAVAYNEQFF	TGTGCCAGCACCGCCCGACTAGCGGTTGCCTACAATGAGCAGTTCTTC
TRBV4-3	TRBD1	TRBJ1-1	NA	CASSQGTGRGTEAFF	TGCGCCAGCAGCCAGGGGACAGGTCGTGGCACTGAAGCTTTCTTT
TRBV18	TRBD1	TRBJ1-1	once	CASSPERLDREAFF	TGTGCCAGCTCACCTGAGAGGCTGGACAGGGAAGCTTTCTTT
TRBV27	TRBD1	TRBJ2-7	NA	CASRGQGAGEQYF	TGTGCCAGCAGGGGACAGGGGGCGGGTGAGCAGTACTTC
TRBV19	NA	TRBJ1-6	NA	CASSPREDSLHF	TGTGCCAGTAGTCCACGGGAGGACTCCCTCCACTTT
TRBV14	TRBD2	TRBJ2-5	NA	CASSPHSGGGAGVTQYF	TGTGCCAGCAGTCCCCACTCGGGCGGGGGGGCCGGTGTGACCCAGTACTTC
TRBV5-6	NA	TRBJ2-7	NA	CASSLGQALTYEQYF	TGTGCCAGCAGCTTGGGACAGGCGCTAACCTACGAGCAGTACTTC
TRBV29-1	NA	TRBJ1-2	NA	CSVDRTDNYGYTF	TGCAGCGTTGACCGGACAGATAACTATGGCTACACCTTC
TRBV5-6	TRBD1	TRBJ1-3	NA	CASSLGPTGADTIYF	TGTGCCAGCAGCTTGGGGCCGACAGGGGCGGACACCATATATTTT
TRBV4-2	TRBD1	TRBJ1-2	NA	CASSQYLTGLGYTF	TGTGCCAGCAGCCAATACCTGACAGGGCTTGGCTACACCTTC
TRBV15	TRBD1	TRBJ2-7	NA	CATSRDHRISGRGYEQYF	TGTGCCACCAGCAGAGATCACCGGATCTCGGGCAGGGGGTACGAGCAGTACTTC
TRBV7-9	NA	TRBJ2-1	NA	CASGYATAGPAYNEQFF	TGTGCCAGCGGATATGCGACCGCGGGACCAGCCTACAATGAGCAGTTCTTC
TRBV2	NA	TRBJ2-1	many	CASRQANEQFF	TGTGCCAGCAGGCAAGCAAATGAGCAGTTCTTC
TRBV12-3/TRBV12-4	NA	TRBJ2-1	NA	CASSRDRAEQFF	TGTGCCAGCAGCCGTGACAGAGCCGAGCAGTTCTTC
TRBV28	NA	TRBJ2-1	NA	CASSSLRVEQFF	TGTGCCAGCAGTTCCCTCCGGGTTGAGCAGTTCTTC
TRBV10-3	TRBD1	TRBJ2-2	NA	CAITDRETGELFF	TGTGCCATCACCGACAGGGAAACCGGGGAGCTGTTTTTT
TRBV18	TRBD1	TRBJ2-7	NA	CASSDRASYEQYF	TGTGCCAGCTCAGACAGGGCCTCCTACGAGCAGTACTTC
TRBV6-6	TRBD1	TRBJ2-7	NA	CASSSPETGATYEQYF	TGTGCCAGCAGTTCCCCGGAGACAGGGGCAACCTACGAGCAGTACTTC
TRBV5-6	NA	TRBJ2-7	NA	CASSRGRYEQYF	TGTGCCAGCAGCCGCGGCCGCTACGAGCAGTACTTC
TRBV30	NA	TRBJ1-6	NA	CAWGEDSPLHF	TGTGCCTGGGGGGAGGACTCACCCCTCCACTTT
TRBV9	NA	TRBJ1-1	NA	CASSVSGQRVAFF	TGTGCCAGCAGCGTCTCGGGACAAAGGGTAGCTTTCTTT